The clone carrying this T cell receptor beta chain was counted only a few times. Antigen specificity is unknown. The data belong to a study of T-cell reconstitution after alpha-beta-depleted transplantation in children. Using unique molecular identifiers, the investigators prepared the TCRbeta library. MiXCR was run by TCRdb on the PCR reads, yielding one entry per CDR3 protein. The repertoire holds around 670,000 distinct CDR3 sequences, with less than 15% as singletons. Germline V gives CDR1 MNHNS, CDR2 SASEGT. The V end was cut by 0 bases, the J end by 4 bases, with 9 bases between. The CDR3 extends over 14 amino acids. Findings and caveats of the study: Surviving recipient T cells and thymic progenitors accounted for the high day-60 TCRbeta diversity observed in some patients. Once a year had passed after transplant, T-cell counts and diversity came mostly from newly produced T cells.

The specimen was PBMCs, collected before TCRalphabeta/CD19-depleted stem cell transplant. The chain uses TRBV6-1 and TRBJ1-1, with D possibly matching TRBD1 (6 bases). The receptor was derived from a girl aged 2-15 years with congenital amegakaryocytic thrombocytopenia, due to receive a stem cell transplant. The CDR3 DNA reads TGTGCCAGCAGTGAAGCGGACAGTCGCACTGAAGCTTTCTTT. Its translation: CASSEADSRTEAFF.